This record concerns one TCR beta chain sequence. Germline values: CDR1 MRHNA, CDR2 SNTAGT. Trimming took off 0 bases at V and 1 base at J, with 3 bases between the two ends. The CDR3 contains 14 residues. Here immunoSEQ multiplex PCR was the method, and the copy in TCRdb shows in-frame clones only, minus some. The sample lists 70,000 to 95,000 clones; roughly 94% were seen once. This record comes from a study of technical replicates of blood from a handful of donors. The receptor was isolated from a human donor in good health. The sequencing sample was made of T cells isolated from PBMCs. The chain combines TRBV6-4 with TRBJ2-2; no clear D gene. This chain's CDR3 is CASSDSRNTGELFF. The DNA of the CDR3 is TGTGCCAGCAGTGACTCGCGGAACACCGGGGAGCTGTTTTTT.